This is a list of T cell receptor beta chains from one sample in a study of blood T cell repertoires in COVID-19. Sequenced by immunoSEQ multiplex PCR; TCRdb stores in-frame clones only, minus some. The sample consists of 200,000 to 250,000 clones, around 81% of them appearing once. The sequencing input was PBMCs or T cells enriched from blood (not recorded which). These receptors came from a middle-aged woman with acute COVID-19. The conserved cysteine and the conserved F or W are not part of the CDR3 here. The D gene is left open where the match is weak. Not every row has a clone size; where given, it reads once, few, many or a size class.

CDR3aa | d_gene | j_gene | v_gene | abundance
AISVQNPPATEAF | NA | TRBJ1-1 | TRBV10-3 | NA
ASSLSGLGRDTQY | NA | TRBJ2-3 | TRBV27 | NA
ASSLEGSASREKLF | NA | TRBJ1-4 | TRBV5-1 | NA
ASSRGGEQY | TRBD2 | TRBJ2-7 | TRBV3-1/TRBV3-2 | NA
ASSLRGSDRGEAF | TRBD1 | TRBJ1-1 | TRBV4-3 | NA
ASSFEASYGYT | NA | TRBJ1-2 | TRBV28 | NA
ASSAKLQGEDSPLH | TRBD1 | TRBJ1-6 | TRBV9 | NA
ASSTRLAGGPNNEQF | TRBD2 | TRBJ2-1 | TRBV4-3 | NA
ASGQTGDYGYT | NA | TRBJ1-2 | TRBV2 | NA
ASSLDRRNIQY | NA | TRBJ2-4 | TRBV11-2 | NA
ASSTRPGGQTQY | NA | TRBJ2-5 | TRBV19 | NA
ATSREWPKRSGAENIQY | NA | TRBJ2-4 | TRBV15 | NA
ASSLVRLAGGLDTQY | TRBD2 | TRBJ2-3 | TRBV11-2 | few
ASSQGHPNTEAF | NA | TRBJ1-1 | TRBV5-1 | NA
ASSFDMAGPEKLF | NA | TRBJ1-4 | TRBV7-9 | NA
AISAGTVSSGNTIY | TRBD1 | TRBJ1-3 | TRBV10-3 | NA
ASSGTGGSEAF | TRBD1 | TRBJ1-1 | TRBV2 | NA
ASPQLRDNSYEQY | NA | TRBJ2-7 | TRBV6-5 | NA
ASSATGTGVGELF | TRBD1 | TRBJ2-2 | TRBV28 | NA
ASSSRSAISSYNEQF | NA | TRBJ2-1 | TRBV7-2 | NA
ASWERNTEAF | NA | TRBJ1-1 | TRBV6-5 | NA
AVAGTSGGAYEQY | TRBD2 | TRBJ2-7 | TRBV11-2 | NA